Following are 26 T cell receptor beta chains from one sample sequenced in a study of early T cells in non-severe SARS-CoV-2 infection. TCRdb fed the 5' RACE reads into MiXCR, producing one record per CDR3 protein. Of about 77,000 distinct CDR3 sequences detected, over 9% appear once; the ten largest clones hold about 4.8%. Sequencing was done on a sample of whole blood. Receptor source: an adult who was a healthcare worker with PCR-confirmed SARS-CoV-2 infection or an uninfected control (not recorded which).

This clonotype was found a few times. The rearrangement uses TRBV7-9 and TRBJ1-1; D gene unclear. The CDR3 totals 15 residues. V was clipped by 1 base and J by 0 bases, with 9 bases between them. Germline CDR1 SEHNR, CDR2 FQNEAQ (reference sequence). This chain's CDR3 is CASSLEAAVNTEAFF. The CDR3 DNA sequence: TGTGCCAGCAGCTTAGAAGCGGCGGTGAACACTGAAGCTTTCTTT.

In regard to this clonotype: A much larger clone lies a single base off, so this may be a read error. This CDR3 reads CASSPTGPRDRRSPLHF. CDR3 DNA: TGTGCCAGCAGCCCTACCGGACCCCGGGACAGACGTTCACCCCTCCACTTT. This chain connects TRBV28 to TRBJ1-6; 7 nucleotides align to TRBD1. The CDR3 has 17 amino acids. V lost 6 bases, J lost 9 bases, and 17 bases stayed unmatched. Germline lookup yields CDR1 MDHEN and CDR2 SYDVKM.

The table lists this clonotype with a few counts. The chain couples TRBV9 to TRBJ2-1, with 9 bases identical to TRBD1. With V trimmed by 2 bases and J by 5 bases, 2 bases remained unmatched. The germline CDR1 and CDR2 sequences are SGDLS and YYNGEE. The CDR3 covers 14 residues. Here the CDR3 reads CASSVRDRDNEQFF. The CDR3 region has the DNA TGTGCCAGCAGCGTTCGGGACAGGGACAATGAGCAGTTCTTC.

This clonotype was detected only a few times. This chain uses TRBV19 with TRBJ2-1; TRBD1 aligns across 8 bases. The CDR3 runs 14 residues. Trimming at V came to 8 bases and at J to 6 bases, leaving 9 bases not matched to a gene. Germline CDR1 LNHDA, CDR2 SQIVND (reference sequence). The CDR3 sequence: CASERTGRINEQFF. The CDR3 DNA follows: TGTGCCAGTGAGAGGACAGGGAGAATCAATGAGCAGTTCTTC.

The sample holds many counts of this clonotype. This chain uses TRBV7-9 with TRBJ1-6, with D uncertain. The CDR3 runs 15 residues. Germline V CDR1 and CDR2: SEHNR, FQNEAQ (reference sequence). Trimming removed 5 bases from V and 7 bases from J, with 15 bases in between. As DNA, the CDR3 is TGTGCCAGCAGCACACACCGGGCCTCAAATTCACCCCTCCACTTT. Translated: CASSTHRASNSPLHF.

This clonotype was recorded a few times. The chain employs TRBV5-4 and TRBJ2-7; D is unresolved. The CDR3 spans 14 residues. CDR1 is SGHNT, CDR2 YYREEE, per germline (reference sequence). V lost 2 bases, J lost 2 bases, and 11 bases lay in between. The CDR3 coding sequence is TGTGCCAGCAGCTTTACTGGAACCCCCTACGAGCAGTACTTC. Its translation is CASSFTGTPYEQYF.

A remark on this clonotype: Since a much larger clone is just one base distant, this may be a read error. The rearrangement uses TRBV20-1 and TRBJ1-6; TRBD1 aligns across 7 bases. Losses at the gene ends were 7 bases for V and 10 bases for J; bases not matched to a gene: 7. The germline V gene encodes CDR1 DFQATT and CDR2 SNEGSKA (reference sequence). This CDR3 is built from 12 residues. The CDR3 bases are TGCAGTGACCGACAGGGAAACTCACCCCTCCACTTT. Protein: CSDRQGNSPLHF.

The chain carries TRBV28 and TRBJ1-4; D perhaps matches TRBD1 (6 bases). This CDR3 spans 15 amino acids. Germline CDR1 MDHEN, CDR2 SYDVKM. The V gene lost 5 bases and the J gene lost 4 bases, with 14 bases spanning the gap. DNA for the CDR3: TGTGCCAGCAGTATTGGGGGACAAGATAATGAAAAACTGTTTTTT. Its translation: CASSIGGQDNEKLFF. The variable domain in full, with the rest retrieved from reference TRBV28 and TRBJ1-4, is DVKVTQSSRYLVKRTGEKVFLECVQDMDHENMFWYRQDPGLGLRLIYFSYDVKMKEKGDIPEGYSVSREKKERFSLILESASTNQTSMYLCASSIGGQDNEKLFFGSGTQLSVL.

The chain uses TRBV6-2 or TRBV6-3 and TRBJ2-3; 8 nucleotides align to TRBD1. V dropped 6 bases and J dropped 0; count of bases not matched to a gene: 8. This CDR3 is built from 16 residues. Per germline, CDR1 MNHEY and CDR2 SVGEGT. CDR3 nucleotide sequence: TGTGCCAGCAGCCCCGCTAGGACAGGGAGCACAGATACGCAGTATTTT. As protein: CASSPARTGSTDTQYF.

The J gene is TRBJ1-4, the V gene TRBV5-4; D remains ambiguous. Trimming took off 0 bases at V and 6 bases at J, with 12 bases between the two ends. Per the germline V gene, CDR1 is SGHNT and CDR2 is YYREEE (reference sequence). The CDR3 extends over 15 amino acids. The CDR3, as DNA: TGTGCCAGCAGCTTGGAGAGCTTTTGGGATGAAAAACTGTTTTTT. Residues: CASSLESFWDEKLFF.

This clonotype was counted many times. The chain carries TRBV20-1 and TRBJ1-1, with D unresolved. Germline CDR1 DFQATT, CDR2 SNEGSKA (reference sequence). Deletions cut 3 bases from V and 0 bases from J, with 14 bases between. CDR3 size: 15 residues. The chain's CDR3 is CSASIFGRMNTEAFF. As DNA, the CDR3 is TGCAGTGCTAGTATATTCGGGAGGATGAACACTGAAGCTTTCTTT.

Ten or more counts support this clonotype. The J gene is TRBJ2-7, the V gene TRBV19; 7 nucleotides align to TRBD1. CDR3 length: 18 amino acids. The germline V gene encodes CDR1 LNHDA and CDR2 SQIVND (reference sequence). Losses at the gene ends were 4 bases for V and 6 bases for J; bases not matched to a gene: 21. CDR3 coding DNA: TGTGCCAGTAGTACCGGCCCCGTCTACAGGGGCCTCGGGTCCGAGCAGTACTTC. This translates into CASSTGPVYRGLGSEQYF.

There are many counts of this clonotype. The CDR3 is CASRQQAQETQYF. The CDR3 coding sequence is TGTGCCAGCCGACAACAGGCCCAAGAGACCCAGTACTTC. The genes are TRBV18 and TRBJ2-5; D possibly corresponds to TRBD1 (5 bases). CDR1 and CDR2 (germline): KGHSH, LQKENI. This CDR3 is built from 13 residues. Trimming removed 8 bases at V and 1 base at J, with 11 bases between. The variable domain in full, with the rest retrieved from reference TRBV18 and TRBJ2-5, is NAGVMQNPRHLVRRRGQEARLRCSPMKGHSHVYWYRQLPEEGLKFMVYLQKENIIDESGMPKERFSAEFPKEGPSILRIQQVVRGDSAAYFCASRQQAQETQYFGPGTRLLVL.

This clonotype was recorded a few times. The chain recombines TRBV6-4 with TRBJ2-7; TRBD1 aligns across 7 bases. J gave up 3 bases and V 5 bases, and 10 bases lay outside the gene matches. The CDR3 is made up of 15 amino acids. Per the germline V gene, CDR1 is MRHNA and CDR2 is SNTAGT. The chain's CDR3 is CASSPSGTAVYEQYF. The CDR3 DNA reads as TGTGCCAGCAGTCCTTCCGGGACAGCAGTCTACGAGCAGTACTTC.

This chain's CDR3 is CSATRDRAYEQYF. The CDR3 coding sequence is TGCAGTGCTACCCGGGACAGAGCCTACGAGCAGTACTTC. The chain joins TRBV20-1 to TRBJ2-7; TRBD1 aligns across 7 bases. With V trimmed by 4 bases and J by 2 bases, 5 bases remained unmatched. CDR3 length equals 13 residues. Germline CDR1 DFQATT, CDR2 SNEGSKA (reference sequence).

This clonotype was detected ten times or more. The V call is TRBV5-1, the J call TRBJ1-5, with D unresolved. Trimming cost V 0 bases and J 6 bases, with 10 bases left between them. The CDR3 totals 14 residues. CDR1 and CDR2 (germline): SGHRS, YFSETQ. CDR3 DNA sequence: TGCGCCAGCAGCTTGGGAGGGCTAGGTCAGCCCCAGCATTTT. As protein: CASSLGGLGQPQHF.

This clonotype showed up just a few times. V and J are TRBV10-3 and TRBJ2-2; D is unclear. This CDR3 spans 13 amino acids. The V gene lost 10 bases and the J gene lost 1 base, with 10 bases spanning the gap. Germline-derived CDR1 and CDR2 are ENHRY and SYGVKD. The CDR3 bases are TGTGCCACAGAATTACAGAACACCGGGGAGCTGTTTTTT. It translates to CATELQNTGELFF.

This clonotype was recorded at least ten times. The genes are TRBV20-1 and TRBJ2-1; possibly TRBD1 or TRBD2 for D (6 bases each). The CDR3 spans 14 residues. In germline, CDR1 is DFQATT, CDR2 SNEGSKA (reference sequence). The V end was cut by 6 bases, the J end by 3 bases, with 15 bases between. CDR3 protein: CSATGGTNYNEQFF. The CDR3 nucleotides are TGCAGTGCGACCGGAGGGACAAACTACAATGAGCAGTTCTTC.

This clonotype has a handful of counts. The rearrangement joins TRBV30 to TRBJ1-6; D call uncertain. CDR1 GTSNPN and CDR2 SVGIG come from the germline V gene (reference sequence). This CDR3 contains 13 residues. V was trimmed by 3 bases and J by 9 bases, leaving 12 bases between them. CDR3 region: CAWRKDLRSPLHF. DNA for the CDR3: TGTGCCTGGAGAAAGGACTTACGTTCACCCCTCCACTTT. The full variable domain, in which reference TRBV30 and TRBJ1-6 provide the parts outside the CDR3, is SQTIHQWPATLVQPVGSPLSLECTVEGTSNPNLYWYRQAAGRGLQLLFYSVGIGQISSEVPQNLSASRPQDRQFILSSKKLLLSDSGFYLCAWRKDLRSPLHFGNGTRLTVT.

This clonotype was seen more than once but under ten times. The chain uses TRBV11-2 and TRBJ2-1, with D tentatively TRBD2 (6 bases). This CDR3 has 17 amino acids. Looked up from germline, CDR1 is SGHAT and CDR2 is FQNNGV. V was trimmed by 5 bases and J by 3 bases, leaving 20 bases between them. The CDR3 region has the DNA TGTGCCAGCAGCGGGCGACTAGTAACAGGCCTCTACAATGAGCAGTTCTTC. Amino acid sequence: CASSGRLVTGLYNEQFF.

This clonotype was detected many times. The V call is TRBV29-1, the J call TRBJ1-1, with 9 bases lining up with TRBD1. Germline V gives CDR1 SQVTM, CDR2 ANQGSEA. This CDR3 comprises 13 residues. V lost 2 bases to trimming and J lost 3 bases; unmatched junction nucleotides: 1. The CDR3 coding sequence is TGCAGCGTTGAAAGGACAGGGGACACTGAAGCTTTCTTT. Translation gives CSVERTGDTEAFF.

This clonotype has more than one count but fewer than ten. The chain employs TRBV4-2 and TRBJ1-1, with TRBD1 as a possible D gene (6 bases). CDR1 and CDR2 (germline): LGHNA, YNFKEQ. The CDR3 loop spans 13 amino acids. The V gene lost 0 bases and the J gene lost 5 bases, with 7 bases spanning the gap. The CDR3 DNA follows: TGTGCCAGCAGCCAAGATCAGGGGACTGAAGCTTTCTTT. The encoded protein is CASSQDQGTEAFF.

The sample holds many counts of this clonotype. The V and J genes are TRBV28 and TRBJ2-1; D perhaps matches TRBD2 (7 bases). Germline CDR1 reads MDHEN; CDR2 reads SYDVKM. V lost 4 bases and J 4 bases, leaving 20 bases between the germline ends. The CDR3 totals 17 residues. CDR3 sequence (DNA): TGTGCCAGCAGTTCTCCCCGAGGGGGGAGGGGGTACAATGAGCAGTTCTTC. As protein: CASSSPRGGRGYNEQFF.

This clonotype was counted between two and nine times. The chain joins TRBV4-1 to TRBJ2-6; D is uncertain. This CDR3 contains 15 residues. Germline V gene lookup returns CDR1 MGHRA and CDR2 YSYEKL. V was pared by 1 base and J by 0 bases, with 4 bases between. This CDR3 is CASSQGSSGANVLTF. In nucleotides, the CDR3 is TGCGCCAGCAGCCAAGGAAGCTCTGGGGCCAACGTCCTGACTTTC.

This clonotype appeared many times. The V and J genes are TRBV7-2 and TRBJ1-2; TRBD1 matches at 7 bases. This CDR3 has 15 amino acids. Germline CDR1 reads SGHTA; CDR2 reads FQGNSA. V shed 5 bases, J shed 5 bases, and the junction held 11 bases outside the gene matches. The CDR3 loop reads CASSPRQGRSYGYTF. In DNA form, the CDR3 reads TGTGCCAGCAGCCCCCGACAGGGACGCTCGTATGGCTACACCTTC.

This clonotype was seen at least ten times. The DNA of the CDR3 is TGCGCCAGCAGCCCGGGCGGTGGCCAAGATTTCTACGAGCAGTACTTC. Translation: CASSPGGGQDFYEQYF. V and J are TRBV4-1 and TRBJ2-7, with unresolved D. CDR3 length: 16 residues. V lost 4 bases and J lost 3, with 19 bases in between. Germline CDR1 is MGHRA and CDR2 is YSYEKL.